Each of the 16 T cell receptor beta chains below was sequenced from the same sample in a study of cytomegalovirus exposure and HLA in healthy donors. Primers included in the PCR were 60 Vbeta and 13 Jbeta primers. The protocol was immunoSEQ multiplex PCR, while the TCRdb copy is restricted to in-frame clones and leaves out a portion. This sample has some 150,000 clones, with roughly four fifths found just once. Sequenced: PBMCs. These receptors all stem from a man aged 55 to 70 in good health and CMV-seronegative.

The chain is built from TRBV6-1 and TRBJ2-1; 12 bases line up with TRBD2. The germline gives CDR1 MNHNS, CDR2 SASEGT. The CDR3 is 17 amino acids. The V and J ends lost 4 bases and 7 bases, in that order; junction bases with no gene match: 11. CDR3 DNA sequence: TGTGCCAGCAGTGGGACTAGCGGGATTGGGGTTCGGAATGAGCAGTTCTTC. As protein: CASSGTSGIGVRNEQFF.

The chain couples TRBV30 to TRBJ1-1, with 9 bases matching TRBD1. The germline CDR1 and CDR2 sequences are GTSNPN and SVGIG (reference sequence). The V segment lost 0 bases and the J segment 7 bases; nucleotides outside the gene matches: 3. This CDR3 is 13 amino acids long. In DNA, the CDR3 is TGTGCCTGGAGTGTACAGGGGGCTGGTGAAGCTTTCTTT. It translates to CAWSVQGAGEAFF.

CDR3 in DNA: TGTGCTAGTGGTTTCCCGAGGCGTTCCTCTTGGGACAGGGCCAACATTCAGTACTTC. It yields the protein CASGFPRRSSWDRANIQYF. The V gene is TRBV12-5, the J gene TRBJ2-4, with 9 bases fitting TRBD1. Unmatched junction bases numbered 19, after V lost 3 bases and J lost 7 bases. Germline V gene data show CDR1 as LGHNT and CDR2 as FRNRAP. The CDR3 covers 19 residues.

The chain uses TRBV7-9 and TRBJ2-5; TRBD2 is a possible D gene (5 bases). Germline-derived CDR1 and CDR2 are SEHNR and FQNEAQ (reference sequence). This CDR3 is 15 amino acids long. V lost 1 base and J 5 bases, leaving 14 bases between the germline ends. CDR3 sequence reads: CASSLVTGMGETQYF. The CDR3 DNA reads as TGTGCCAGCAGCTTAGTTACGGGGATGGGGGAGACCCAGTACTTC.

The CDR3 DNA is TGTGCCAGCAGCCGGACAGGGACTAACTATGGCTACACCTTC. Residues: CASSRTGTNYGYTF. This chain uses TRBV28 with TRBJ1-2, with TRBD1 matching over 8 bases. The CDR3 runs to 14 residues. The germline V gene encodes CDR1 MDHEN and CDR2 SYDVKM. With 6 bases clipped from V and 0 bases from J, the junction kept 3 bases outside the gene matches.

The V gene is TRBV2, the J gene TRBJ2-3, with 15 bases identical to TRBD2. CDR1 and CDR2 (germline): SNHLY, FYNNEI. The CDR3 has 19 amino acids. V lost 3 bases, J lost 5 bases, and 12 bases stayed unmatched. In DNA, the CDR3 is TGTGCCAGCAGTGACCCTGGGGGACTAGCGGGAGGTCAGAGAGATACGCAGTATTTT. Its translation is CASSDPGGLAGGQRDTQYF.

The CDR3 sequence is CASSATSGGAGGELFF. The CDR3 DNA sequence: TGTGCCAGCAGTGCGACTAGCGGGGGGGCCGGCGGGGAGCTGTTTTTT. The rearrangement links TRBV28 to TRBJ2-2; 14 bases are shared with TRBD2. This CDR3 is built from 16 residues. From germline, CDR1 is MDHEN and CDR2 SYDVKM. Unmatched junction bases numbered 6, after V lost 5 bases and J lost 7 bases.

This chain links TRBV28 with TRBJ1-6; the D is unclear. Deletions cut 6 bases from V and 6 bases from J, with 12 bases between. The CDR3 is made up of 14 amino acids. Germline CDR1 and CDR2: MDHEN and SYDVKM. The CDR3 is CASSLAQTNSPLHF. The DNA for the CDR3 is TGTGCCAGCAGCTTGGCACAGACTAATTCACCCCTCCACTTT. The whole variable domain, filled in from reference TRBV28 and TRBJ1-6, reads DVKVTQSSRYLVKRTGEKVFLECVQDMDHENMFWYRQDPGLGLRLIYFSYDVKMKEKGDIPEGYSVSREKKERFSLILESASTNQTSMYLCASSLAQTNSPLHFGNGTRLTVT.

This clone occurred a few times. The chain employs TRBV6-5 and TRBJ1-1, with D uncertain. Germline V lookup: CDR1 MNHEY, CDR2 SVGAGI. This CDR3 is 13 amino acids long. The V and J ends lost 1 base and 3 bases respectively, with 6 bases between them. The CDR3 DNA is TGTGCCAGCAGTTACTACAGTGACACTGAAGCTTTCTTT. Amino acid sequence: CASSYYSDTEAFF.

The gene calls are TRBV10-1 and TRBJ2-7, with TRBD1 identical over 9 bases. Germline CDR1 is WNHNN and CDR2 is SYGVQD (reference sequence). Trimming cost V 2 bases and J 3 bases; bases outside gene matches: 8. This CDR3 region has 16 residues. The CDR3 protein is CASSEDRGSNRYEQYF. DNA for the CDR3: TGCGCCAGCAGTGAGGACAGGGGGTCTAACCGCTACGAGCAGTACTTC.

The chain carries TRBV5-1 and TRBJ2-5; 14 nucleotides agree with TRBD2. V was clipped by 2 bases and J by 5 bases; unmatched bases: 5. CDR3 length equals 16 residues. CDR1 SGHRS and CDR2 YFSETQ come from the germline V gene. The CDR3 region is CASSLGLAGGVETQYF. Written as DNA, the CDR3 is TGCGCCAGCAGCTTAGGACTAGCGGGGGGTGTGGAGACCCAGTACTTC.

This sequence joins TRBV5-6 and TRBJ2-3, with 11 bases fitting TRBD2. The CDR3 is 16 residues long. V shed 0 bases, J shed 4 bases, and the junction held 4 bases outside the gene matches. Germline CDR1 reads SGHDT; CDR2 reads YYEEEE. CDR3 residues: CASSLVSGGGPDTQYF. CDR3 nucleotides: TGTGCCAGCAGCTTGGTTAGCGGGGGGGGTCCAGATACGCAGTATTTT.

The rearrangement uses TRBV29-1 and TRBJ2-7; 8 nucleotides match TRBD2. This CDR3 region has 13 residues. J was trimmed by 1 base and V by 3 bases; bases with no gene match: 2. Germline CDR1 reads SQVTM; CDR2 reads ANQGSEA. The CDR3, as DNA: TGCAGCGTTGATGGCGGGGGGTCCTACGAGCAGTACTTC. This sequence encodes CSVDGGGSYEQYF.

The rearrangement uses TRBV19 and TRBJ2-2; D remains unclear. The ends were cut back, 7 bases at V and 7 bases at J, with 13 bases in the middle. Germline-derived CDR1 and CDR2 are LNHDA and SQIVND (reference sequence). This CDR3 contains 13 residues. The CDR3 region has the DNA TGTGCCAGTAAAGAGTTTCCTCTCGGGGAGCTGTTTTTT. Translating it yields CASKEFPLGELFF.

The chain couples TRBV29-1 to TRBJ2-7; possibly TRBD2 for D (7 bases). Trimming removed 1 base at V and 2 bases at J, with 12 bases between. CDR1 is SQVTM and CDR2 is ANQGSEA in the germline V gene. This CDR3 is built from 14 residues. For the CDR3, the DNA is TGCAGCGTTGAAGGGGGGGGGCTGGCCTACGAGCAGTACTTC. Translated: CSVEGGGLAYEQYF.

The CDR3 is CASGLAGVKQYF. The CDR3 bases are TGTGCTAGTGGTTTGGCAGGGGTCAAACAGTATTTT. The rearrangement links TRBV12-5 to TRBJ2-3, with D perhaps matching TRBD1 (6 bases). This CDR3 comprises 12 residues. Germline V CDR1 and CDR2: LGHNT, FRNRAP. Trimming removed 1 base from V and 12 bases from J, with 11 bases in between.